The rows below give T cell receptor beta chains drawn from one sample of a study of metastatic and nonmetastatic thyroid tumors. TCRdb re-called the PCR reads through MiXCR. The data hold 20,000 to 25,000 clones, with approximately 12% observed a single time. What was sequenced was blood. These receptors were obtained from a male donor with papillary thyroid cancer or a benign thyroid nodule (not recorded which). Some clones in this sample may be carry-over from other donors' samples. The CDR3 runs from the conserved cysteine through the conserved F or W. Fields, in order: J gene, clone size, V gene, D gene, CDR3 DNA, CDR3 protein. A D gene is named only where the DNA matches it firmly. The listing skips clone size in some rows; elsewhere it reads once, few, many or a size class.

J: TRBJ2-1; size: NA; V: TRBV3-1; D: TRBD2; DNA: TGTGCCAGCAGCCAAGGGGTGGCGGGAGGCTACAATGAGCAGTTCTTC; CDR3: CASSQGVAGGYNEQFF
J: TRBJ2-1; size: many; V: TRBV7-9; D: NA; DNA: TGTGCCAGCAGCTTGGTAGATAATGAGCAGTTCTTC; CDR3: CASSLVDNEQFF
J: TRBJ2-5; size: many; V: TRBV12-5; D: NA; DNA: TGTGCTAGTGGATCACCAGTGATTCAAGAGACCCAGTACTTC; CDR3: CASGSPVIQETQYF
J: TRBJ2-2; size: many; V: TRBV29-1; D: NA; DNA: TGCAGCGTTGCACAGCGGAACACCGGGGAGCTGTTTTTT; CDR3: CSVAQRNTGELFF
J: TRBJ1-2; size: NA; V: TRBV5-8; D: NA; DNA: TGTGCCAGCAGCTTGGCAGGGGTGGGCTATGGCTACACCTTC; CDR3: CASSLAGVGYGYTF
J: TRBJ1-1; size: many; V: TRBV30; D: NA; DNA: TGTGCCTGCGGGAGAGGACACAGCACTGAAGCTTTCTTT; CDR3: CACGRGHSTEAFF
J: TRBJ2-5; size: NA; V: TRBV7-8; D: TRBD1; DNA: TGTGCCAGCAGACCGTGGACAGGGTCAGAGACCCAGTACTTC; CDR3: CASRPWTGSETQYF
J: TRBJ1-4; size: many; V: TRBV5-1; D: NA; DNA: TGCGCCAGCAGCTTGGCCGTGCAGCCAACTAATGAAAAACTGTTTTTT; CDR3: CASSLAVQPTNEKLFF
J: TRBJ2-7; size: few; V: TRBV6-2/TRBV6-3; D: NA; DNA: TGTGCCAGCAGTTACTCAGGCATAACCAACTACGAGCAGTACTTC; CDR3: CASSYSGITNYEQYF
J: TRBJ2-2; size: few; V: TRBV6-1; D: NA; DNA: TGTGCCAGCAGGGGCCTCACGAACACCGGGGAGCTGTTTTTT; CDR3: CASRGLTNTGELFF
J: TRBJ1-5; size: NA; V: TRBV28; D: TRBD1; DNA: TGTGCCAGCAGTTTAGGACAGGGGAATCAGCCCCAGCATTTT; CDR3: CASSLGQGNQPQHF
J: TRBJ2-3; size: many; V: TRBV5-1; D: TRBD2; DNA: TGCGCCAGCAGCTTAAGCGGGAGCTTGACAGATACGCAGTATTTT; CDR3: CASSLSGSLTDTQYF
J: TRBJ1-4; size: many; V: TRBV7-8; D: NA; DNA: TGTGCCAGCAGCTTAATGGACGGTGTAAGGAAGGGGAAACTGTTTTTT; CDR3: CASSLMDGVRKGKLFF
J: TRBJ2-7; size: NA; V: TRBV7-2; D: NA; DNA: TGCGCCAGCAGCTTAGCGAGTAGCTCCTACGAGCAGTACTTC; CDR3: CASSLASSSYEQYF
J: TRBJ2-7; size: NA; V: TRBV6-1; D: NA; DNA: TGTGCCAGCAGGACAGCAACAGGGAAGGGGTACGAGCAGTACTTC; CDR3: CASRTATGKGYEQYF
J: TRBJ1-3; size: medium-sized; V: TRBV12-3/TRBV12-4; D: NA; DNA: TGTGCCAGCAGTTTTTCGGGCTCTGGAAACACCATATATTTT; CDR3: CASSFSGSGNTIYF
J: TRBJ1-2; size: many; V: TRBV7-2; D: NA; DNA: TGTGCCAGCAGCTTAGAGTCTGGCGTAGGGTATGGCTACACCTTC; CDR3: CASSLESGVGYGYTF
J: TRBJ2-7; size: many; V: TRBV2; D: TRBD2; DNA: TGTGCCAGCAGTGAATCCAGGACTAGCGTGTTCTCCGAGCAGTACTTC; CDR3: CASSESRTSVFSEQYF
J: TRBJ1-2; size: NA; V: TRBV20-1; D: TRBD1; DNA: TGCAGTGCTAGGCCAGCAGGGGGAGCGGATGGCTACACCTTC; CDR3: CSARPAGGADGYTF
J: TRBJ2-7; size: medium-sized; V: TRBV19; D: TRBD1; DNA: TGTGCCAGTAGTATAGTACCAGGGGGCGAGCAGTACTTC; CDR3: CASSIVPGGEQYF
J: TRBJ2-3; size: many; V: TRBV3-1; D: TRBD2; DNA: TGTGCCAGCGCACTAGCGGGAGAACCAGATACGCAGTATTTT; CDR3: CASALAGEPDTQYF
J: TRBJ2-1; size: few; V: TRBV20-1; D: NA; DNA: TGCAGTGCTAGAGAGCGGGACCGCTCCTACAATGAGCAGTTCTTC; CDR3: CSARERDRSYNEQFF
J: TRBJ1-5; size: many; V: TRBV5-1; D: NA; DNA: TGCGCCAGCAGCAGGGACGGATCCAGCAATCAGCCCCAGCATTTT; CDR3: CASSRDGSSNQPQHF
J: TRBJ1-1; size: NA; V: TRBV20-1; D: NA; DNA: TGCAGTGCGGAGGGGAGAATAGGGAACACTGAAGCTTTCTTT; CDR3: CSAEGRIGNTEAFF
J: TRBJ2-3; size: many; V: TRBV15; D: TRBD1; DNA: TGTGCCACCAGCAGCGGCTGGGGACAGCGCACAGATACGCAGTATTTT; CDR3: CATSSGWGQRTDTQYF
J: TRBJ2-7; size: medium-sized; V: TRBV28; D: NA; DNA: TGTGCCAGCAGTTTGACAGTCTCCTACGAGCAGTACTTC; CDR3: CASSLTVSYEQYF
J: TRBJ2-5; size: many; V: TRBV9; D: NA; DNA: TGTGCCAGCAGCGTATCACAGGGCGGGGAGACCCAGTACTTC; CDR3: CASSVSQGGETQYF
J: TRBJ2-7; size: NA; V: TRBV6-1; D: TRBD2; DNA: TGTGCCAGCGGACAAACTAGCGGGAGGGCTTACGAGCAGTACTTC; CDR3: CASGQTSGRAYEQYF
J: TRBJ1-2; size: NA; V: TRBV20-1; D: NA; DNA: TGCAGTGTTTATGACAGAGTTAACTATGGCTACACCTTC; CDR3: CSVYDRVNYGYTF
J: TRBJ1-2; size: medium-sized; V: TRBV30; D: NA; DNA: TGTGCCTGGCGGGGGTTAAACTATGGCTACACCTTC; CDR3: CAWRGLNYGYTF
J: TRBJ2-7; size: NA; V: TRBV2; D: TRBD2; DNA: TGTGCCAGCAGCGCTTTAGCGGGGCAGGCCTACGAGCAGTACTTC; CDR3: CASSALAGQAYEQYF
J: TRBJ1-1; size: NA; V: TRBV6-5; D: NA; DNA: TGTGCCAGCAGTTACGCAGGGAACACTGAAGCTTTCTTT; CDR3: CASSYAGNTEAFF
J: TRBJ1-1; size: many; V: TRBV19; D: NA; DNA: TGTGCCAGTAGATCTCCTGGACGGGTGAACACTGAAGCTTTCTTT; CDR3: CASRSPGRVNTEAFF
J: TRBJ2-1; size: many; V: TRBV5-5; D: TRBD1; DNA: TGTGCCAGCAGCTTCGGACAGGGGGTAAATGAGCAGTTCTTC; CDR3: CASSFGQGVNEQFF
J: TRBJ2-3; size: many; V: TRBV5-8; D: TRBD1; DNA: TGTGCCAGCAGCTCCGACAGGGCAGATACGCAGTATTTT; CDR3: CASSSDRADTQYF
J: TRBJ1-2; size: NA; V: TRBV12-3/TRBV12-4; D: NA; DNA: TGTGCCAGCAGTTGGCAGGGCCCAATCTATGGCTACACCTTC; CDR3: CASSWQGPIYGYTF
J: TRBJ2-5; size: many; V: TRBV5-1; D: NA; DNA: TGCGCCAGCAGCTTCCGGACAGAGGGGGAGACCCAGTACTTC; CDR3: CASSFRTEGETQYF
J: TRBJ1-1; size: many; V: TRBV27; D: TRBD1; DNA: TGTGCCAGCAAGAAAGGGACAGCGCCCGAAGAACCTTTCTTT; CDR3: CASKKGTAPEEPFF
J: TRBJ2-6; size: few; V: TRBV25-1; D: NA; DNA: TGTGCCAGCACTTCTGGGGCCAACGTCCTGACTTTC; CDR3: CASTSGANVLTF
J: TRBJ2-3; size: few; V: TRBV2; D: NA; DNA: TGTGCCAGCAGCGACTTTAACACAGATACGCAGTATTTT; CDR3: CASSDFNTDTQYF
J: TRBJ2-5; size: many; V: TRBV9; D: NA; DNA: TGTGCCAGCAGCATTAGCCTTAGTCCCGAGGAGACCCAGTACTTC; CDR3: CASSISLSPEETQYF
J: TRBJ1-4; size: many; V: TRBV6-5; D: NA; DNA: TGTGCCAGCAGTTACCGCAAGACAGGAGTTAATGAAAAACTGTTTTTT; CDR3: CASSYRKTGVNEKLFF
J: TRBJ1-3; size: NA; V: TRBV28; D: NA; DNA: TGTGCCAGCAGCTCCGCCGGAGCTGGAAACACCATATATTTT; CDR3: CASSSAGAGNTIYF
J: TRBJ2-2; size: NA; V: TRBV6-4; D: NA; DNA: TGTGCCAGCGATGACAGGGACCGTGGGGGAGGTCACACCGGGGAGCTGTTTTTT; CDR3: CASDDRDRGGGHTGELFF
J: TRBJ2-1; size: many; V: TRBV30; D: TRBD2; DNA: TGTGCCTGGAGTATTGAGGCGGGAGGTCGGAATGAGCAGTTCTTC; CDR3: CAWSIEAGGRNEQFF
J: TRBJ2-7; size: NA; V: TRBV20-1; D: NA; DNA: TGCAGTGCTAGAGATAGCACTAGCTGGGAGCAGTACTTC; CDR3: CSARDSTSWEQYF
J: TRBJ2-7; size: medium-sized; V: TRBV10-1; D: NA; DNA: TGCGCCAGCAGTGCTAGTTTTCACGAGCAGTACTTC; CDR3: CASSASFHEQYF
J: TRBJ1-5; size: many; V: TRBV15; D: NA; DNA: TGTGCCACCAGCAGGGGGATCGATCAGCCCCAGCATTTT; CDR3: CATSRGIDQPQHF
J: TRBJ1-3; size: few; V: TRBV19; D: NA; DNA: TGTGCCAGTATCCCGGGATACTCTGGAAACACCATATATTTT; CDR3: CASIPGYSGNTIYF
J: TRBJ1-3; size: many; V: TRBV2; D: NA; DNA: TGTGCCAGCAGTGAGGCCCGCGCGCAGGCATCTGGAAACACCATATATTTT; CDR3: CASSEARAQASGNTIYF
J: TRBJ1-1; size: NA; V: TRBV7-6; D: NA; DNA: TGTGCCAGCAGCCGACAGATGAACACTGAAGCTTTCTTT; CDR3: CASSRQMNTEAFF
J: TRBJ2-5; size: few; V: TRBV7-2; D: NA; DNA: TGTGCCAGCAGCTTAGGTCTAGGAAAACAAGAGACCCAGTACTTC; CDR3: CASSLGLGKQETQYF
J: TRBJ1-4; size: many; V: TRBV7-8; D: TRBD1; DNA: TGTGCCAGCAGCTCTTACGCCGGGACAGCATCTAATGAAAAACTGTTTTTT; CDR3: CASSSYAGTASNEKLFF
J: TRBJ1-6; size: medium-sized; V: TRBV12-3/TRBV12-4; D: TRBD1; DNA: TGTGCCAGCACCCGGGGACAGAGAAATTCACCCCTCCACTTT; CDR3: CASTRGQRNSPLHF